This passage covers 25 T cell receptor beta chains from one sample sequenced in a study of T cells in Graves' hyperthyroidism and ophthalmopathy. Researchers amplified the TCR beta CDR3 regions from RNA transcripts. TCR CDR3 underwent first-round RT-PCR with the HTBI primer set. TCRdb independently ran MiXCR on the multiplex PCR reads; one entry per CDR3 protein. Among nearly 750,000 distinct CDR3 sequences, just over 35% were seen once, and the ten largest hold 30% to 40%. Sequencing was performed on blood. The source is a woman in her forties with Graves' hyperthyroidism.

This clonotype showed up just a few times. V usage is TRBV7-8 and J usage is TRBJ1-2, with 10 bases aligning to TRBD1. The CDR3 sequence is 16 residues long. Per germline, CDR1 SGHVS and CDR2 FQNEAQ. V trimming: 4 bases; J trimming: 4 bases; junction bases outside the gene matches: 9. The CDR3 bases are TGTGCCAGCAGCTCCAACGACAGGGGGCTTGTCTATGGCTACACCTTC. This gives the protein CASSSNDRGLVYGYTF.

V and J are TRBV7-9 and TRBJ2-7; TRBD1 might be the D (6 bases). V was clipped by 5 bases and J by 2 bases, with 13 bases between them. This CDR3 region has 14 residues. Germline CDR1 SEHNR, CDR2 FQNEAQ (reference sequence). CDR3 nucleotides: TGTGCCAGCAGCCCAGAGGGGGTGGCCTACGAGCAGTACTTC. Its protein product is CASSPEGVAYEQYF.

This clonotype has at least ten counts. The rearrangement links TRBV10-3 to TRBJ1-6; 7 bases fit TRBD1. This CDR3 is built from 14 residues. CDR1 ENHRY and CDR2 SYGVKD come from the germline V gene. V shed 2 bases and J 10 bases; nucleotides not matched to a gene: 5. CDR3 amino acids: CAISETGAESPLHF. The CDR3, as DNA: TGTGCCATCAGTGAGACAGGGGCGGAATCACCCCTCCACTTT.

The chain has TRBV25-1 and TRBJ1-4; D remains ambiguous. Germline-derived CDR1 and CDR2 are MGHDK and SYGVNS. The CDR3 spans 16 residues. V lost 6 bases to trimming and J lost 8 bases, with 22 bases between them. The CDR3: CASSPAETVYPEKLFF. CDR3 sequence (DNA): TGTGCCAGCAGCCCTGCCGAAACAGTCTATCCCGAAAAACTGTTTTTT.

This clonotype was recorded at least ten times. This sequence joins TRBV7-2 and TRBJ2-7; perhaps D is TRBD1 or TRBD2 (5 bases each). The CDR3 loop spans 15 amino acids. V lost 1 base and J lost 1, with 11 bases in between. The germline V gene has CDR1 SGHTA and CDR2 FQGNSA. This CDR3 is CASSLGGRSSYEQYF. The CDR3 DNA reads as TGTGCCAGCAGCTTAGGGGGACGGAGTTCCTACGAGCAGTACTTC.

V usage is TRBV10-2 and J usage is TRBJ1-2, with a possible D match to TRBD1 (5 bases). This CDR3 has 14 residues. CDR1 is WSHSY, CDR2 SAAADI, per germline. V gave up 6 bases and J gave up 5 bases, with 16 bases separating them. CDR3 protein: CASRARARRYGYTF. The DNA for the CDR3 is TGCGCCAGCAGGGCCAGGGCCAGGAGATATGGCTACACCTTC.

This clonotype showed up many times. This chain links TRBV25-1 with TRBJ1-2; perhaps TRBD1 as D (6 bases). V gave up 3 bases and J gave up 13 bases, with 21 bases separating them. This CDR3 spans 14 amino acids. Germline CDR1 MGHDK, CDR2 SYGVNS. Here the CDR3 DNA reads TGTGCCAGCAGTGAGTCAGGGGTTCCCCCGTCTCTCACCTTC. Translating gives CASSESGVPPSLTF.

This clonotype came up a few times. The J gene is TRBJ1-2, the V gene TRBV2; D perhaps matches TRBD1 (6 bases). This CDR3 has 13 residues. CDR1 is SNHLY, CDR2 FYNNEI, per germline. V dropped 7 bases and J dropped 4 bases, with 13 bases sitting between them. This CDR3 is CASKPGHTYGYTF. The CDR3 DNA follows: TGTGCCAGCAAGCCGGGACACACCTATGGCTACACCTTC.

There are many counts of this clonotype. The gene calls are TRBV10-3 and TRBJ1-1, with 7 positions matching TRBD1. V shed 6 bases, J shed 10 bases, and the junction held 14 bases outside the gene matches. CDR1 is ENHRY, CDR2 SYGVKD, per germline. The CDR3 has 14 residues. For the CDR3, the DNA is TGTGCCATCAGCCCCCCGGGACAGCGCAACCCAGCTTTCTTT. This gives the protein CAISPPGQRNPAFF.

This rearrangement joins TRBV9 to TRBJ1-2, with TRBD1 matching 9 bases. The CDR3 totals 15 residues. Germline CDR1 is SGDLS and CDR2 is YYNGEE. Trimming at V came to 2 bases and at J to 2 bases, leaving 4 bases not matched to a gene. CDR3 protein: CASSVAGTGNYGYTF. CDR3 nucleotides: TGTGCCAGCAGCGTCGCCGGGACAGGGAACTATGGCTACACCTTC. Drawing the rest from reference TRBV9 and TRBJ1-2, the complete variable domain is DSGVTQTPKHLITATGQRVTLRCSPRSGDLSVYWYQQSLDQGLQFLIQYYNGEERAKGNILERFSAQQFPDLHSELNLSSLELGDSALYFCASSVAGTGNYGYTFGSGTRLTVV.

This clonotype turned up a few times. The chain carries TRBV3-1 and TRBJ1-5; 9 nucleotides agree with TRBD1. With V trimmed by 0 bases and J by 1 base, 4 bases remained unmatched. The CDR3 has 17 amino acids. Per germline, CDR1 LGHDT and CDR2 YNNKEL (reference sequence). The CDR3 nucleotides read TGTGCCAGCAGCCAAGATGGGGGACAGGGCAGCAATCAGCCCCAGCATTTT. It specifies CASSQDGGQGSNQPQHF.

The gene calls are TRBV29-1 and TRBJ1-1; D unresolved. Trimming stripped 3 bases from V and 9 bases from J, with 20 bases between. This CDR3 contains 14 residues. Germline CDR1 SQVTM, CDR2 ANQGSEA. CDR3: CSVEVAGSRGKAFF. The CDR3 nucleotides read TGCAGCGTTGAGGTGGCGGGATCCCGAGGAAAAGCTTTCTTT. The whole variable domain, remainder taken from reference TRBV29-1 and TRBJ1-1, is SAVISQKPSRDICQRGTSLTIQCQVDSQVTMMFWYRQQPGQSLTLIATANQGSEATYESGFVIDKFPISRPNLTFSTLTVSNMSPEDSSIYLCSVEVAGSRGKAFFGQGTRLTVV.

This rearrangement joins TRBV20-1 to TRBJ1-2; D gene uncertain. V lost 0 bases to trimming and J lost 6 bases, with 11 bases between them. This CDR3 contains 13 residues. CDR1 is DFQATT, CDR2 SNEGSKA, per germline (reference sequence). Here the CDR3 DNA reads TGCAGTGCTAGAGACTCGCTGGGAGATGGCTACACCTTC. It is translated as CSARDSLGDGYTF.

In the case of this clonotype: Just one base apart from a much larger clone, this may be a read error. This chain uses TRBV6-5 with TRBJ1-1; no reliable D call. Germline CDR1 MNHEY, CDR2 SVGAGI. V shed 5 bases and J shed 8 bases, with 15 bases lying between them. CDR3 length: 13 residues. CDR3 bases: TGTGCCAGCAGTGAGTCCCCCGGCTCCGAAGCTTTCTTT. This encodes CASSESPGSEAFF.

There are many counts of this clonotype. The rearrangement uses TRBV7-2 and TRBJ2-7; TRBD1 agrees at 7 bases. This CDR3 is 14 amino acids long. Looked up from germline, CDR1 is SGHTA and CDR2 is FQGNSA. Losses at the gene ends were 5 bases for V and 1 base for J; bases not matched to a gene: 5. CDR3 in DNA: TGTGCCAGCAGCCCTAGACAGGGTTCCTACGAGCAGTACTTC. Its translation: CASSPRQGSYEQYF. The full variable domain, with the rest looked up from reference TRBV7-2 and TRBJ2-7, is GAGVSQSPSNKVTEKGKDVELRCDPISGHTALYWYRQSLGQGLEFLIYFQGNSAPDKSGLPSDRFSAERTGGSVSTLTIQRTQQEDSAVYLCASSPRQGSYEQYFGPGTRLTVT.

The chain recombines TRBV20-1 with TRBJ1-2; tentatively, D is TRBD1 (5 bases). From germline, CDR1 is DFQATT and CDR2 SNEGSKA (reference sequence). The CDR3 loop spans 14 amino acids. Trimming removed 6 bases at V and 3 bases at J, with 17 bases between. In nucleotides, the CDR3 is TGCAGTGCCAGCAAATGGGGCTACGACTATGGCTACACCTTC. It codes for CSASKWGYDYGYTF.

This clonotype was detected many times. The chain employs TRBV25-1 and TRBJ1-6, with a possible D match to TRBD1 (5 bases). V shed 2 bases and J shed 3 bases, with 8 bases lying between them. The CDR3 runs 15 residues. Germline values: CDR1 MGHDK, CDR2 SYGVNS. CDR3 coding DNA: TGTGCCAGCAGTGAAAGGGGCAGCTATAATTCACCCCTCCACTTT. Encoded protein: CASSERGSYNSPLHF.

This clonotype has at least ten counts. The chain carries TRBV19 and TRBJ1-5, with D tentatively TRBD1 (6 bases). Looked up from germline, CDR1 is LNHDA and CDR2 is SQIVND (reference sequence). The CDR3 spans 15 residues. Trimming pared 2 bases from V and 4 bases from J, leaving 12 bases between. The CDR3 loop reads CASSIWDTPNQPQHF. Here the CDR3 DNA reads TGTGCCAGTAGTATATGGGACACCCCAAATCAGCCCCAGCATTTT.

This chain connects TRBV6-1 to TRBJ2-5; 11 bases map to TRBD1. V lost 5 bases, J lost 2 bases, and 10 bases stayed unmatched. The germline V gene encodes CDR1 MNHNS and CDR2 SASEGT. CDR3 length equals 17 residues. The CDR3 here is CASSTGQGATLQETQYF. The CDR3 coding sequence is TGTGCCAGCAGTACCGGACAGGGGGCGACTCTACAAGAGACCCAGTACTTC.

This clonotype appeared a few times. The chain carries TRBV5-5 and TRBJ1-6; D is ambiguous. Germline V CDR1 and CDR2: SGHKS, YYEKEE (reference sequence). The CDR3 is made up of 16 amino acids. Trimming shortened V by 4 bases and J by 7 bases, and 18 bases separated the two germline ends. This CDR3 is CASSPVSEQFNSPLHF. The CDR3 nucleotides read TGTGCCAGCAGCCCCGTTTCTGAGCAATTCAATTCACCCCTCCACTTT.

The genes are TRBV19 and TRBJ1-2; D gene uncertain. With 7 bases removed from V and 7 bases from J, the gap between germline ends came to 19 bases. CDR1 and CDR2 from the germline V gene are LNHDA and SQIVND (reference sequence). The CDR3 totals 14 residues. The CDR3 is CASTSLEEFFGYTF. CDR3 sequence (DNA): TGTGCCAGTACCTCCCTCGAGGAATTCTTTGGCTACACCTTC.

The rearrangement uses TRBV11-1 and TRBJ1-2; TRBD1 is a possible D gene (5 bases). The CDR3 spans 13 residues. Germline CDR1 reads SGHAT; CDR2 reads FQDESV (reference sequence). V lost 5 bases to trimming and J lost 10 bases, with 17 bases between them. As DNA, the CDR3 is TGTGCCAGCAGCCCGGACCGGCAGGGACTCTACACCTTC. Translation: CASSPDRQGLYTF.

The V call is TRBV13, the J call TRBJ1-2, with D tentatively TRBD1 (6 bases). The CDR3 sequence is 14 residues long. The V end was cut by 4 bases, the J end by 5 bases, with 14 bases between. Germline loops: CDR1 PRHDT, CDR2 FYEKMQ (reference sequence). The CDR3 reads CASSYSPGEYGYTF. The DNA of the CDR3 is TGTGCCAGCAGCTACTCCCCAGGGGAGTATGGCTACACCTTC.

Only a few counts were recorded for this clonotype. V is TRBV11-2 and J is TRBJ1-1; D uncertain. Trimming removed 3 bases at V and 0 bases at J, with 11 bases between. Germline CDR1 reads SGHAT; CDR2 reads FQNNGV. This CDR3 contains 15 residues. CDR3 sequence reads: CASSLKISMNTEAFF. The CDR3 nucleotides read TGTGCCAGCAGCTTGAAGATCTCCATGAACACTGAAGCTTTCTTT.

This sequence joins TRBV25-1 and TRBJ2-7, with a tentative D call TRBD2 (7 bases). This CDR3 is built from 16 residues. The V gene's germline CDR1 is MGHDK and CDR2 SYGVNS. With 2 bases removed from V and 2 bases from J, the gap between germline ends came to 16 bases. CDR3 residues: CASSEGRDTLTYEQYF. The CDR3 nucleotides read TGTGCCAGCAGTGAAGGGAGGGACACCCTAACCTACGAGCAGTACTTC.